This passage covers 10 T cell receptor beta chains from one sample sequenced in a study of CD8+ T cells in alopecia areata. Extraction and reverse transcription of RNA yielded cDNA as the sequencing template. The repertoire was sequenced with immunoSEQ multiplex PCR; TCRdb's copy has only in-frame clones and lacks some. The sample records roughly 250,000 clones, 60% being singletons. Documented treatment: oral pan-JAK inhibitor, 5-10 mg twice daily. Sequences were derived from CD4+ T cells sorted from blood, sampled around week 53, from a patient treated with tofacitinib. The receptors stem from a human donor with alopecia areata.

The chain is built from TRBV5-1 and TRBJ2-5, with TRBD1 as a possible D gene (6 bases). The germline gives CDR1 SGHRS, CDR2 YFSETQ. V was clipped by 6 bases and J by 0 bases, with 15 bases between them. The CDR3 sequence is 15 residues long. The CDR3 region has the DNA TGCGCCAGCAACCCGGCCGGGACAAACCAAGAGACCCAGTACTTC. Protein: CASNPAGTNQETQYF.

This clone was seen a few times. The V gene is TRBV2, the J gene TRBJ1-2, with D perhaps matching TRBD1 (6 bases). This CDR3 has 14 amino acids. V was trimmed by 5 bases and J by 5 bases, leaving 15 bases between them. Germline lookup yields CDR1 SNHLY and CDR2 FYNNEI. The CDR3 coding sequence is TGTGCCAGCAGTTCCGACAGGCCCGAGTATGGCTACACCTTC. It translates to CASSSDRPEYGYTF.

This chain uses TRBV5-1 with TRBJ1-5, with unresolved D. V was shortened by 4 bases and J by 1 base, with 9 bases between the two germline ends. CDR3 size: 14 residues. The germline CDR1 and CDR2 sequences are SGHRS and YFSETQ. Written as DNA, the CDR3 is TGCGCCAGCAGCCCGCAGCCGAGCAATCAGCCCCAGCATTTT. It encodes CASSPQPSNQPQHF.

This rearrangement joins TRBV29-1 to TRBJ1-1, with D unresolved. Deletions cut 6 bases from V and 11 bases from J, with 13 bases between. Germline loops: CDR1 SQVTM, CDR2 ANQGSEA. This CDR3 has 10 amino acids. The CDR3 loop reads CSVGGVTAFF. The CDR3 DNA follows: TGCAGCGTCGGTGGTGTAACGGCTTTCTTT.

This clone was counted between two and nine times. CDR3 amino acids: CASSLAGLAVAYEQYF. The CDR3 nucleotides are TGTGCCAGCAGCTTAGCCGGACTAGCGGTGGCCTACGAGCAGTACTTC. The V call is TRBV7-8, the J call TRBJ2-7; 10 bases align to TRBD2. The CDR3 contains 16 residues. Trimming cost V 0 bases and J 2 bases; bases outside gene matches: 4. Germline CDR1 reads SGHVS; CDR2 reads FQNEAQ. Full variable domain (rest looked up from reference TRBV7-8 and TRBJ2-7): GAGVSQSPRYKVAKRGQDVALRCDPISGHVSLFWYQQALGQGPEFLTYFQNEAQLDKSGLPSDRFFAERPEGSVSTLKIQRTQQEDSAVYLCASSLAGLAVAYEQYFGPGTRLTVT.

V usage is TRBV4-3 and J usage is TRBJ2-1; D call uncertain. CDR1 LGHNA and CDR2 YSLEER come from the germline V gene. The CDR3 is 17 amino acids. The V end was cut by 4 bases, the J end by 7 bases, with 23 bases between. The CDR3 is CASSRDTRSRRGNEQFF. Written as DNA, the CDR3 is TGCGCCAGCAGCCGAGACACCCGGTCTAGGCGCGGTAATGAGCAGTTCTTC.

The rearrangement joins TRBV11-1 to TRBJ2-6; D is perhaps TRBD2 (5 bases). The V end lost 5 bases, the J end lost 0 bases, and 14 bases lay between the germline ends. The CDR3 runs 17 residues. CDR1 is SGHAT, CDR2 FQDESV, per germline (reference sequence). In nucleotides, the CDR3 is TGTGCCAGCAGCCTTTCAGAGCGGAGCTCTGGGGCCAACGTCCTGACTTTC. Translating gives CASSLSERSSGANVLTF.

The CDR3 sequence is CAWTGTTGELFF. The CDR3 region has the DNA TGTGCCTGGACAGGGACAACCGGGGAGCTGTTTTTT. J is TRBJ2-2 and V is TRBV30; D might be TRBD1 (6 bases). The CDR3 runs to 12 residues. V lost 4 bases and J 5 bases, leaving 8 bases between the germline ends. CDR1 GTSNPN and CDR2 SVGIG come from the germline V gene (reference sequence).

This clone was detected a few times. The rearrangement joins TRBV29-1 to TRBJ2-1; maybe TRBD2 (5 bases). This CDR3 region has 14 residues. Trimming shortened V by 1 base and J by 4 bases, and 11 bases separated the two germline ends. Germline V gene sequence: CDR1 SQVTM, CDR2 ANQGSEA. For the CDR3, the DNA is TGCAGCGTTGAAGGGACTGAGAAATACAATGAGCAGTTCTTC. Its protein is CSVEGTEKYNEQFF.

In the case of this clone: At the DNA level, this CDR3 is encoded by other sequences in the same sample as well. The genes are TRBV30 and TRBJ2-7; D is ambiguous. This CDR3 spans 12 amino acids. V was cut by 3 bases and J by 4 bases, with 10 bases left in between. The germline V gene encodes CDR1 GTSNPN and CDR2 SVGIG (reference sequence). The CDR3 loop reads CAWSPGVYEQYF. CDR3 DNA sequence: TGTGCCTGGAGCCCCGGTGTGTACGAGCAGTACTTC.